Shown below are 18 T cell receptor beta chains from a single sample sequenced in a study of T cells in Graves' hyperthyroidism and ophthalmopathy. TCR beta CDR3 sequences were amplified from RNA transcripts. The TCR CDR3 first-round RT-PCR relied on the HTBI primer set. One entry per CDR3 protein results from TCRdb running MiXCR on the multiplex PCR reads. The table lists around 340,000 distinct CDR3 sequences, 21% of them singletons, with about 50% in the top ten. Sequenced material: blood. The receptor source for this set is a woman between 50 and 59 years old with Graves' hyperthyroidism.

This clonotype was observed at least ten times. The V call is TRBV6-2 or TRBV6-3, the J call TRBJ2-7; 8 nucleotides match TRBD1. Unmatched junction bases numbered 11, after V lost 4 bases and J lost 3 bases. The CDR3 extends over 16 amino acids. Germline CDR1 is MNHEY and CDR2 is SVGEGT. CDR3 loop: CASSFLRTGKGYEQYF. CDR3 nucleotides: TGTGCCAGCAGTTTCCTTCGGACAGGGAAGGGCTACGAGCAGTACTTC.

This clonotype was seen at least ten times. This rearrangement joins TRBV30 to TRBJ1-2; D unresolved. The germline CDR1 and CDR2 sequences are GTSNPN and SVGIG (reference sequence). The CDR3 has 11 residues. Trimming shortened V by 0 bases and J by 7 bases, and 6 bases separated the two germline ends. The CDR3: CAWSVGGGYTF. The DNA of the CDR3 is TGTGCCTGGAGTGTGGGAGGTGGCTACACCTTC.

This clonotype was observed at least ten times. The chain is built from TRBV29-1 and TRBJ1-1; 9 positions agree with TRBD1. Germline V lookup: CDR1 SQVTM, CDR2 ANQGSEA. CDR3 length: 14 residues. V gave up 4 bases and J gave up 0 bases; unmatched junction bases: 3. CDR3 DNA sequence: TGCAGCGTTGTGAACAGGGGGCTGAACACTGAAGCTTTCTTT. It encodes CSVVNRGLNTEAFF.

The V and J genes are TRBV6-2 or TRBV6-3 and TRBJ1-1; perhaps TRBD1 as D (6 bases). Trimming took 0 bases from V and 1 from J, leaving 18 bases between them. CDR1 and CDR2 from the germline V gene are MNHEY and SVGEGT. The CDR3 is 18 residues long. This chain's CDR3 is CASSYSNPGAGGNTEAFF. CDR3 nucleotide sequence: TGTGCCAGCAGTTACTCGAATCCGGGGGCGGGGGGGAACACTGAAGCTTTCTTT.

This clonotype was counted ten times or more. The chain carries TRBV7-3 and TRBJ2-7, with 10 bases identical to TRBD2. This CDR3 contains 15 residues. With 5 bases clipped from V and 5 bases from J, the junction kept 9 bases outside the gene matches. From germline, CDR1 is SGHTA and CDR2 FQGTGA. The chain's CDR3 is CASSRSSGRYNEQYF. CDR3 in DNA: TGTGCCAGCAGCCGATCTAGCGGGAGATACAACGAGCAGTACTTC.

About this clonotype itself: A much larger clone differs by one base, so this may be a read error. The V call is TRBV5-1, the J call TRBJ2-7; D is ambiguous. This CDR3 has 11 residues. Germline V gene lookup returns CDR1 SGHRS and CDR2 YFSETQ. CDR3 nucleotides: TGCGCCAGCAGAGAACTTCACGAGCGGTACTTC. Protein sequence: CASRELHERYF.

In its sample, this clonotype was seen many times. The rearrangement joins TRBV7-9 to TRBJ2-1; a possible D gene is TRBD1 (6 bases). The ends were cut back, 4 bases at V and 8 bases at J, with 15 bases in the middle. The CDR3 has 14 amino acids. Per the germline V gene, CDR1 is SEHNR and CDR2 is FQNEAQ (reference sequence). The CDR3 loop is CASSSQTGGDEQFF. CDR3 DNA sequence: TGTGCCAGCAGCTCCCAGACAGGAGGTGATGAGCAGTTCTTC. The full variable domain, rest sourced from reference TRBV7-9 and TRBJ2-1, is DTGVSQNPRHKITKRGQNVTFRCDPISEHNRLYWYRQTLGQGPEFLTYFQNEAQLEKSRLLSDRFSAERPKGSFSTLEIQRTEQGDSAMYLCASSSQTGGDEQFFGPGTRLTVL.

This clonotype was recorded many times. The chain couples TRBV11-3 to TRBJ2-1; 10 bases map to TRBD1. The germline V gene has CDR1 SGHNT and CDR2 YENEEA. V was pared by 5 bases and J by 9 bases, with 10 bases of the junction left unmatched. The CDR3 runs 15 residues. The CDR3 DNA reads TGTGCCAGCAGCGCACAGACAGGGGGCCCGCGTGAGCAGTTCTTC. Its translation is CASSAQTGGPREQFF.

The chain couples TRBV19 to TRBJ1-5, with D possibly matching TRBD1 (6 bases). The V gene lost 7 bases and the J gene lost 2 bases, with 18 bases spanning the gap. The CDR3 is made up of 16 amino acids. Germline loops: CDR1 LNHDA, CDR2 SQIVND (reference sequence). The CDR3 bases are TGTGCCAGTAACCTAGGGGGGGGGACGGGCAATCAGCCCCAGCATTTT. Translation: CASNLGGGTGNQPQHF.

At least ten counts were recorded for this clonotype. This sequence joins TRBV7-9 and TRBJ1-1; no firm D call. This CDR3 spans 14 amino acids. Trimming took 2 bases from V and 0 from J, leaving 7 bases between them. CDR1 is SEHNR, CDR2 FQNEAQ, per germline (reference sequence). CDR3 bases: TGTGCCAGCAGCTTATCGGCAGTGAACACTGAAGCTTTCTTT. Translating gives CASSLSAVNTEAFF.

Many counts were recorded for this clonotype. This rearrangement joins TRBV2 to TRBJ2-2; 11 bases match TRBD2. This CDR3 comprises 17 residues. Germline lookup yields CDR1 SNHLY and CDR2 FYNNEI. V lost 0 bases, J lost 8 bases, and 8 bases stayed unmatched. In nucleotides, the CDR3 is TGTGCCAGCAGTGAAGCTCTAGCGGGAGGCGGTTGGGGGGAGCTGTTTTTT. Amino acid sequence: CASSEALAGGGWGELFF.

This clonotype was seen ten or more times. The chain combines TRBV28 with TRBJ2-1; D possibly corresponds to TRBD1 (6 bases). This CDR3 contains 12 residues. Trimming pared 5 bases from V and 10 bases from J, leaving 12 bases between. The germline V gene has CDR1 MDHEN and CDR2 SYDVKM. In DNA form, the CDR3 reads TGTGCCAGCAGTCCCGGACAGCGCGAGCAGTTCTTC. It codes for CASSPGQREQFF. Supplemented by reference TRBV28 and TRBJ2-1, the full variable domain reads DVKVTQSSRYLVKRTGEKVFLECVQDMDHENMFWYRQDPGLGLRLIYFSYDVKMKEKGDIPEGYSVSREKKERFSLILESASTNQTSMYLCASSPGQREQFFGPGTRLTVL.

This clonotype was seen ten or more times. For the CDR3, the DNA is TGTGCCAGCAGCTTAAATCTCTTTACTAGCGGGAGACCCTACGAGCAGTACTTC. Its protein product is CASSLNLFTSGRPYEQYF. The rearrangement joins TRBV11-2 to TRBJ2-7, with 11 bases matching TRBD2. The germline gives CDR1 SGHAT, CDR2 FQNNGV. This CDR3 contains 18 residues. V dropped 2 bases and J dropped 2; count of bases not matched to a gene: 11.

The V call is TRBV15, the J call TRBJ1-2; no firm D call. This CDR3 spans 15 amino acids. V was clipped by 0 bases and J by 6 bases, with 14 bases between them. From germline, CDR1 is LNHNV and CDR2 YYDKDF (reference sequence). The CDR3 coding sequence is TGTGCCACCAGCAGAGATCTCACCGGACGTGATGGCTACACCTTC. This gives the protein CATSRDLTGRDGYTF.

This clonotype was recorded many times. The chain links TRBV5-1 to TRBJ1-2; no firm D call. The CDR3 sequence is 12 residues long. V lost 4 bases and J 3 bases, leaving 7 bases between the germline ends. Per germline, CDR1 SGHRS and CDR2 YFSETQ. The CDR3 DNA reads TGCGCCAGCAGCCCGGACGACTATGGCTACACCTTC. It specifies CASSPDDYGYTF.

A few counts support this clonotype. The chain employs TRBV29-1 and TRBJ1-2, with D possibly TRBD1 on 6 matching bases. Germline loops: CDR1 SQVTM, CDR2 ANQGSEA. The CDR3 sequence is 11 residues long. The germline V and J ends were trimmed by 6 bases and 8 bases, with 13 bases remaining between them. DNA for the CDR3: TGCAGCGTAATACTACAGGGAGGCTACACCTTC. Its translation: CSVILQGGYTF.

This chain joins TRBV11-3 and TRBJ2-7; either TRBD1 or TRBD2 may supply D (6 bases each). Germline CDR1 reads SGHNT; CDR2 reads YENEEA. The CDR3 runs to 13 residues. The V gene lost 4 bases and the J gene lost 6 bases, with 13 bases spanning the gap. Here the CDR3 reads CASSWGAQSEQYF. The CDR3 DNA reads TGTGCCAGCAGCTGGGGGGCCCAGAGCGAGCAGTACTTC.

There are many counts of this clonotype. The chain recombines TRBV20-1 with TRBJ1-4; D unclear. Per germline, CDR1 DFQATT and CDR2 SNEGSKA (reference sequence). This CDR3 contains 13 residues. V lost 2 bases to trimming and J lost 4 bases, with 8 bases between them. The CDR3 nucleotides are TGCAGTGCTAGACCTTCCAATAATGAAAAACTGTTTTTT. Its protein product is CSARPSNNEKLFF.